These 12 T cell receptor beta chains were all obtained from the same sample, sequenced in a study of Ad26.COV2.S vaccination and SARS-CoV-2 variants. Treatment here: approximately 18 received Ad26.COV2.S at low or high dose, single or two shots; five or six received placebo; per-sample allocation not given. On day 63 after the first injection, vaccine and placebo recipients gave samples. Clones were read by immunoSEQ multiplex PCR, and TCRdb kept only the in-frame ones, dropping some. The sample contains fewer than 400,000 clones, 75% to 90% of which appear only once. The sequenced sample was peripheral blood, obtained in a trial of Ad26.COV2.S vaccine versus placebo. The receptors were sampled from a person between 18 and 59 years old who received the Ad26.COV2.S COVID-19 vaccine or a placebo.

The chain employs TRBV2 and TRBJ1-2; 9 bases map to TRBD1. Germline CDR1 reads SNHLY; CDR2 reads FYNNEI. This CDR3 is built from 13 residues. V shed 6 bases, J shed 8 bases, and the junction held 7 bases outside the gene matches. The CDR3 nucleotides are TGTGCCAGCAGACAGGGACAGGGTATGGGCTACACCTTC. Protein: CASRQGQGMGYTF.

The DNA of the CDR3 is TGTGCCAGCAGCTGGGAGGGATACCAAGAGACCCAGTACTTC. This gives the protein CASSWEGYQETQYF. The chain employs TRBV5-4 and TRBJ2-5, with TRBD2 identical over 7 bases. Germline V gives CDR1 SGHNT, CDR2 YYREEE (reference sequence). The CDR3 has 14 residues. Trimming at V came to 3 bases and at J to 0 bases, leaving 2 bases not matched to a gene. Drawing the rest from reference TRBV5-4 and TRBJ2-5, the complete variable domain is ETGVTQSPTHLIKTRGQQVTLRCSSQSGHNTVSWYQQALGQGPQFIFQYYREEENGRGNFPPRFSGLQFPNYSSELNVNALELDDSALYLCASSWEGYQETQYFGPGTRLLVL.

CDR3 in amino acids: CASSSEGGRSDTQYF. The CDR3 DNA follows: TGTGCCAGCAGCTCAGAGGGGGGGCGATCAGATACGCAGTATTTT. The V gene is TRBV7-2, the J gene TRBJ2-3; tentatively, D is TRBD2 (7 bases). The CDR3 has 15 amino acids. The V and J ends lost 4 bases and 4 bases respectively, with 15 bases between them. Per the germline V gene, CDR1 is SGHTA and CDR2 is FQGNSA. Looking up the rest from reference TRBV7-2 and TRBJ2-3 gives the full variable domain: GAGVSQSPSNKVTEKGKDVELRCDPISGHTALYWYRQSLGQGLEFLIYFQGNSAPDKSGLPSDRFSAERTGGSVSTLTIQRTQQEDSAVYLCASSSEGGRSDTQYFGPGTRLTVL.

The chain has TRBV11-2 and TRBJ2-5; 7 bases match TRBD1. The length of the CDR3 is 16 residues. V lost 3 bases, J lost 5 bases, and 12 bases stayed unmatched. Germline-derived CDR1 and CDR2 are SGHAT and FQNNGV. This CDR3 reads CASSLTTGTGLETQYF. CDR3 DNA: TGTGCCAGCAGCTTGACGACAGGGACGGGATTGGAGACCCAGTACTTC.

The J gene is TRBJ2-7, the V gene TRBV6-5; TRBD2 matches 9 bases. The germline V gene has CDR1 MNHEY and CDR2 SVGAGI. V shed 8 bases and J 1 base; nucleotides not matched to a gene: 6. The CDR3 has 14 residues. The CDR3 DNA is TGTGCCAGCCGGGAGCGGGGGGTTTCCTACGAGCAGTACTTC. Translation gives CASRERGVSYEQYF.

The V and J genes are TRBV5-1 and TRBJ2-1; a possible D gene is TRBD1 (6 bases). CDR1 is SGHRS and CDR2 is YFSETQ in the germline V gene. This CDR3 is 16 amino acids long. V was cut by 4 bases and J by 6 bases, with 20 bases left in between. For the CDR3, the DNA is TGCGCCAGCAGCCCGGTGGCAGGGGTCTTAGGCAATGAGCAGTTCTTC. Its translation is CASSPVAGVLGNEQFF.

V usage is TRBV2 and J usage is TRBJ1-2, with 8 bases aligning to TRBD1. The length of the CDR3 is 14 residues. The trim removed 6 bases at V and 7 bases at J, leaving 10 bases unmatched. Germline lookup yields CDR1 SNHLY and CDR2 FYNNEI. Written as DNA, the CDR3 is TGTGCCAGCAGCCTCCGAGACAGGGGCTTTGGCTACACCTTC. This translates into CASSLRDRGFGYTF.

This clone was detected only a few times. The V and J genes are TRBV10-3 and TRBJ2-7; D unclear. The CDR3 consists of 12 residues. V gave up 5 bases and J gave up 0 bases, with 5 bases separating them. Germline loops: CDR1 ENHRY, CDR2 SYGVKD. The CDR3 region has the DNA TGTGCCATCAGTTTCAGCTCCTACGAGCAGTACTTC. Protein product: CAISFSSYEQYF.

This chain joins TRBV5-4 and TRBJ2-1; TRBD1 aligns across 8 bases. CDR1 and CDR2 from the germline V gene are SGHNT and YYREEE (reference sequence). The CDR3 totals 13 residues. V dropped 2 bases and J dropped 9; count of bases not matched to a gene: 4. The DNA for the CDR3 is TGTGCCAGCAGCTTTCAGGGGGCGGTTGAGCAGTTCTTC. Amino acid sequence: CASSFQGAVEQFF.

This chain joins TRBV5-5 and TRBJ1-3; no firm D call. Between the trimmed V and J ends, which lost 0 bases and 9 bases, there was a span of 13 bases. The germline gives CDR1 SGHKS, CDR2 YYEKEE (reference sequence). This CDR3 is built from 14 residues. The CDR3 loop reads CASSLAGQTGTIYF. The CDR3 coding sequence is TGTGCCAGCAGCTTGGCCGGCCAGACTGGCACCATATATTTT.

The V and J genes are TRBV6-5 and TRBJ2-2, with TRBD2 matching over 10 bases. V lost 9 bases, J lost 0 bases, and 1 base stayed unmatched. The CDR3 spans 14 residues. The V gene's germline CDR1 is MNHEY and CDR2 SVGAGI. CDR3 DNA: TGTGCCAGTAGCGGGGGGTCGAACACCGGGGAGCTGTTTTTT. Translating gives CASSGGSNTGELFF.

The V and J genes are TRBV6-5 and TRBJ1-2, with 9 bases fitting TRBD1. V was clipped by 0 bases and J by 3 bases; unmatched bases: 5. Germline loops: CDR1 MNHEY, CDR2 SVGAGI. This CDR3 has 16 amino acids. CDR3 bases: TGTGCCAGCAGTTACTCGATCCGGGACAGGGACTATGGCTACACCTTC. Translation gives CASSYSIRDRDYGYTF.